This T cell receptor beta chain was captured by sequencing in a study of blood T cell repertoires in COVID-19. Study-wide context: The cDNA or gDNA used as material had been derived from T cells, B-cell-depleted T cells, or PBMCs.

Measured with immunoSEQ multiplex PCR; TCRdb has only the in-frame clones, and not every one. The data hold more than 55,000 clones, with around 77% observed a single time. The sequencing input was peripheral blood. The sequence was collected from a man older than 75 with active or convalescent COVID-19.

Here the CDR3 DNA reads TGCGCCAGCAGCTCGACAGCGGGGTGGACAGATACGCAGTATTTT. Protein sequence: CASSSTAGWTDTQYF. The rearrangement joins TRBV5-1 to TRBJ2-3, with 7 nucleotides matching TRBD2. Germline values: CDR1 SGHRS, CDR2 YFSETQ. V shed 3 bases and J 3 bases; nucleotides not matched to a gene: 7. The CDR3 is 15 residues long.